One and the same sample provided the 9 T cell receptor beta chains below, sequenced in a study of blood T cell repertoires in COVID-19. Profiling relied on immunoSEQ multiplex PCR, and the TCRdb table lists in-frame clones only, not all of them. In the table there are some 180,000 clones, 70% to 90% of which are singletons. Sequenced input: peripheral blood. These receptors were obtained from a man aged 60-69 years with active or convalescent COVID-19.

This clone was counted ten times or more. The V call is TRBV5-5, the J call TRBJ2-3; the D is unclear. V lost 0 bases, J lost 2 bases, and 7 bases lay in between. CDR1 is SGHKS, CDR2 YYEKEE, per germline (reference sequence). The length of the CDR3 is 14 residues. CDR3 in DNA: TGTGCCAGCAGCTTGGTAACTTACACAGATACGCAGTATTTT. It encodes CASSLVTYTDTQYF.

The rearrangement joins TRBV19 to TRBJ2-7; maybe TRBD1 (5 bases). The length of the CDR3 is 15 residues. V was trimmed by 3 bases and J by 0 bases, leaving 12 bases between them. Looked up from germline, CDR1 is LNHDA and CDR2 is SQIVND (reference sequence). CDR3 sequence (DNA): TGTGCCAGTAGTATTGGGGCCACGAACTCCTACGAGCAGTACTTC. Translating it yields CASSIGATNSYEQYF.

A few counts support this clone. Other nucleotide sequences in the sample specify the same CDR3. This chain joins TRBV5-5 and TRBJ2-5, with D possibly being TRBD2 (7 bases). The CDR3 is made up of 15 amino acids. Germline loops: CDR1 SGHKS, CDR2 YYEKEE (reference sequence). The V and J ends lost 0 bases and 5 bases respectively, with 14 bases between them. The DNA for the CDR3 is TGTGCCAGCAGCTTGGCCGGCGGGGGCGGGGAGACCCAGTACTTC. Protein product: CASSLAGGGGETQYF.

The chain carries TRBV4-1 and TRBJ2-7; 9 bases fit TRBD1. This CDR3 contains 15 residues. Germline trimming cut 1 base from V and 3 bases from J; bases unmatched to any gene: 4. Germline CDR1 reads MGHRA; CDR2 reads YSYEKL. CDR3 nucleotide sequence: TGCGCCAGCAGCCAAGGGGACAGGGACGTCTACGAGCAGTACTTC. This translates into CASSQGDRDVYEQYF.

J is TRBJ2-3 and V is TRBV9; perhaps TRBD1 as D (5 bases). Germline lookup yields CDR1 SGDLS and CDR2 YYNGEE. The V and J ends lost 0 bases and 6 bases respectively, with 11 bases between them. The CDR3 is 14 residues long. CDR3 bases: TGTGCCAGCAGCGTAGCCGACAGCGCTGATACGCAGTATTTT. Translating gives CASSVADSADTQYF.

The chain couples TRBV18 to TRBJ2-5; tentative D call: TRBD1 (6 bases). Germline CDR1 KGHSH, CDR2 LQKENI. The CDR3 is made up of 13 amino acids. Trimming pared 6 bases from V and 0 bases from J, leaving 8 bases between. This CDR3 reads CASSRQDQETQYF. DNA for the CDR3: TGTGCCAGCTCCCGACAGGACCAAGAGACCCAGTACTTC.

The V call is TRBV10-3, the J call TRBJ2-3; 8 bases are shared with TRBD2. J lost 6 bases, V lost 5 bases, and 7 bases had no gene match. In germline, CDR1 is ENHRY, CDR2 SYGVKD. CDR3 length: 14 amino acids. CDR3 DNA sequence: TGTGCCATCAGTTTAGCGGGGAATTCGGATACGCAGTATTTT. This translates into CAISLAGNSDTQYF.

J is TRBJ2-7 and V is TRBV7-8; 7 bases align to TRBD1. The CDR3 length is 15 residues. The junction had 7 bases not matched to a gene; V was cut back by 5 bases and J by 0 bases. Germline V gives CDR1 SGHVS, CDR2 FQNEAQ. CDR3 sequence: CASSRGGFSSYEQYF. CDR3 nucleotides: TGTGCCAGCAGCCGAGGGGGCTTCAGCTCCTACGAGCAGTACTTC.

This chain links TRBV19 with TRBJ1-5; 9 nucleotides align to TRBD1. Germline V CDR1 and CDR2: LNHDA, SQIVND (reference sequence). There are 17 residues in the CDR3. This chain's CDR3 is CAPHIGDREYSNQPQHF. The CDR3 DNA reads TGTGCTCCGCACATAGGGGACAGGGAGTATAGCAATCAGCCCCAGCATTTT.